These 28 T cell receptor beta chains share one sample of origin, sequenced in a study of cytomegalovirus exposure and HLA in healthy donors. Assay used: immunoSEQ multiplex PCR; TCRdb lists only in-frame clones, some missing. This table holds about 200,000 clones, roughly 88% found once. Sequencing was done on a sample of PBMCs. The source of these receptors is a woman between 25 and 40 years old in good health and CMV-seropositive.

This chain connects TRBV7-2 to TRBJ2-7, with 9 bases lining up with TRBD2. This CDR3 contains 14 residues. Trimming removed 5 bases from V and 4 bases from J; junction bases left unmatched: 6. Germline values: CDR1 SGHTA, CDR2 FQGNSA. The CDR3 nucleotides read TGTGCCAGCAGCGCCAGCGGGAGGCCGTACGAGCAGTACTTC. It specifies CASSASGRPYEQYF.

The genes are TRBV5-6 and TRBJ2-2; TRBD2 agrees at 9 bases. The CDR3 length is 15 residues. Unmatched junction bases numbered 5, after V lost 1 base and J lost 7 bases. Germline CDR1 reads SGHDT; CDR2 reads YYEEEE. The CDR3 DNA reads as TGTGCCAGCAGCTTGCTAGCGGGATTTGGCGGGGAGCTGTTTTTT. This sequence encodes CASSLLAGFGGELFF.

The CDR3: CASSSPTGNQPQHF. The DNA of the CDR3 is TGTGCCAGCAGCTCCCCGACAGGTAATCAGCCCCAGCATTTT. The V call is TRBV28, the J call TRBJ1-5; D possibly corresponds to TRBD1 (6 bases). Germline V gene data show CDR1 as MDHEN and CDR2 as SYDVKM. The V end lost 6 bases, the J end lost 4 bases, and 13 bases lay between the germline ends. This CDR3 is 14 amino acids long.

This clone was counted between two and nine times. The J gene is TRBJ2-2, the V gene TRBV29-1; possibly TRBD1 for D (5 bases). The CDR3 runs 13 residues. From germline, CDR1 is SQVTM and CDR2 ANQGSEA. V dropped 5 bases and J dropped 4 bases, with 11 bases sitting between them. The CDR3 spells CSVNQGGTGELFF. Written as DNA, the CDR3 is TGCAGCGTTAACCAGGGTGGCACCGGGGAGCTGTTTTTT.

CDR3 loop: CASSPPGSQRTQYF. For the CDR3, the DNA is TGTGCCAGCTCACCACCCGGGTCCCAAAGGACCCAGTACTTC. This rearrangement joins TRBV18 to TRBJ2-5; D gene unclear. Trimming stripped 0 bases from V and 7 bases from J, with 12 bases between. CDR1 KGHSH and CDR2 LQKENI come from the germline V gene. CDR3 size: 14 residues.

CDR3 nucleotides: TGTGCCACCAGCAGAGACCAGGCAGAGGGAAACACCATATATTTT. It yields the protein CATSRDQAEGNTIYF. The genes are TRBV15 and TRBJ1-3, with D unclear. The CDR3 totals 15 residues. From germline, CDR1 is LNHNV and CDR2 YYDKDF (reference sequence). The V end was cut by 0 bases, the J end by 4 bases, with 10 bases between.

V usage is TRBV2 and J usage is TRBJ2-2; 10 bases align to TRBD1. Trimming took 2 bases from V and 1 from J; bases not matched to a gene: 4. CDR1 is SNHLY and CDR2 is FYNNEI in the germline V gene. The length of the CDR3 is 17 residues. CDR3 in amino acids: CASSEYWDRGNTGELFF. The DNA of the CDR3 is TGTGCCAGCAGTGAATATTGGGACAGGGGGAACACCGGGGAGCTGTTTTTT. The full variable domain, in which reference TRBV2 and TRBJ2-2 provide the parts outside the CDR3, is EPEVTQTPSHQVTQMGQEVILRCVPISNHLYFYWYRQILGQKVEFLVSFYNNEISEKSEIFDDQFSVERPDGSNFTLKIRSTKLEDSAMYFCASSEYWDRGNTGELFFGEGSRLTVL.

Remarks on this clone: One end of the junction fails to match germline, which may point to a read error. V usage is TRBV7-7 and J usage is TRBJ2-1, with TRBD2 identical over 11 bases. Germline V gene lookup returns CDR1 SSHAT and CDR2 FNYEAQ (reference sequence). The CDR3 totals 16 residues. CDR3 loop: CASSLSQLAGESEQFF. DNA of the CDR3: TGTGCTAGCAGCTTATCCCAACTAGCGGGAGAGTCTGAGCAGTTCTTC.

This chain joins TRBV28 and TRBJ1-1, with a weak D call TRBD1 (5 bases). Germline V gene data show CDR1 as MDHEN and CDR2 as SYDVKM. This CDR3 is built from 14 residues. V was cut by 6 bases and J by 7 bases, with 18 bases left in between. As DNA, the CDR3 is TGTGCCAGCAGGGTTGGGGCATCATCCCATGAAGCTTTCTTT. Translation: CASRVGASSHEAFF.

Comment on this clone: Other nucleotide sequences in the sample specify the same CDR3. For the CDR3, the DNA is TGTGCCAGCAGTGACAGCTCTGGGGCCAACGTCCTGACTTTC. This encodes CASSDSSGANVLTF. The chain couples TRBV2 to TRBJ2-6; D not certain. CDR1 and CDR2 (germline): SNHLY, FYNNEI. Trimming removed 3 bases at V and 0 bases at J, with 3 bases between. This CDR3 contains 14 residues.

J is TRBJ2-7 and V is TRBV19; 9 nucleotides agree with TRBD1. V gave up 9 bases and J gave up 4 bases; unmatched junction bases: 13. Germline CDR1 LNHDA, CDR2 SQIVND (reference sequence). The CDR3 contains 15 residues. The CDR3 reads CASSIGTGRGYEQYF. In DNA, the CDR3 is TGTGCCAGCTCTATCGGGACAGGGCGGGGGTACGAGCAGTACTTC.

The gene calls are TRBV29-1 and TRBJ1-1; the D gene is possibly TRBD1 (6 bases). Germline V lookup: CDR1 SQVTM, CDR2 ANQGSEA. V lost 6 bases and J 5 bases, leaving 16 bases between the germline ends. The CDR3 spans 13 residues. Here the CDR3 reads CSVAQGIRTEAFF. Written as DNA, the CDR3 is TGCAGCGTAGCCCAGGGGATTAGGACTGAAGCTTTCTTT. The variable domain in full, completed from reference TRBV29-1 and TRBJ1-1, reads SAVISQKPSRDICQRGTSLTIQCQVDSQVTMMFWYRQQPGQSLTLIATANQGSEATYESGFVIDKFPISRPNLTFSTLTVSNMSPEDSSIYLCSVAQGIRTEAFFGQGTRLTVV.

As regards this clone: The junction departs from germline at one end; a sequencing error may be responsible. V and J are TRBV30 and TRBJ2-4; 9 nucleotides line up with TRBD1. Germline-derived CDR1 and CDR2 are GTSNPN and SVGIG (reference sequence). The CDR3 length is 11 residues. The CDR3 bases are TGTGCCTGGAGCGAAGGGGGACAGGGTCACTTC. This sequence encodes CAWSEGGQGHF.

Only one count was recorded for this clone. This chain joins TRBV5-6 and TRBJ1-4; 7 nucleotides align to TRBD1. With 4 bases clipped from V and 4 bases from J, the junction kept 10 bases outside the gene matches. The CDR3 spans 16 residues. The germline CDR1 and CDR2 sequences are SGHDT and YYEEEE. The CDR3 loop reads CASSPTGAGGNEKLFF. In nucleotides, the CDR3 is TGTGCCAGCAGCCCTACAGGGGCGGGCGGTAATGAAAAACTGTTTTTT.

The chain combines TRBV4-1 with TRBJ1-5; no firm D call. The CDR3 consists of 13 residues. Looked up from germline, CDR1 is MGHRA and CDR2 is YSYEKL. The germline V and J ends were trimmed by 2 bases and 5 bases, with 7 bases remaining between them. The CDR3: CASSQREDQPQHF. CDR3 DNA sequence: TGCGCCAGCAGCCAACGGGAAGATCAGCCCCAGCATTTT.

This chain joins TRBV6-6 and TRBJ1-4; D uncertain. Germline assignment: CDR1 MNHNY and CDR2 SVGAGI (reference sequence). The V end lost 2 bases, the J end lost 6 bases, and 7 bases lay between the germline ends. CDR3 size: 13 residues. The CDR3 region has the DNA TGTGCCAGCAGTTACGCGAGGGATGAAAAACTGTTTTTT. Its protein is CASSYARDEKLFF.

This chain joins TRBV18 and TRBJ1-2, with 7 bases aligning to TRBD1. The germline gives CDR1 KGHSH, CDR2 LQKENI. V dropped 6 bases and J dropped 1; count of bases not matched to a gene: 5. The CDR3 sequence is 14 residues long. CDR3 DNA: TGTGCCAGCTCGCCGGGACAGCTTAACTATGGCTACACCTTC. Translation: CASSPGQLNYGYTF. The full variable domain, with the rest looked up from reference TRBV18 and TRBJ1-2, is NAGVMQNPRHLVRRRGQEARLRCSPMKGHSHVYWYRQLPEEGLKFMVYLQKENIIDESGMPKERFSAEFPKEGPSILRIQQVVRGDSAAYFCASSPGQLNYGYTFGSGTRLTVV.

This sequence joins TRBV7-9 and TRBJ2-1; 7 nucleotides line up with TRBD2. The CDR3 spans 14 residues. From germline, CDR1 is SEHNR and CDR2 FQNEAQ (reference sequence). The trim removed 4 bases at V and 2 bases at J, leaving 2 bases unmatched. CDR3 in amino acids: CASSSSGTYNEQFF. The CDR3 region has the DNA TGTGCCAGCAGCTCTAGCGGAACCTACAATGAGCAGTTCTTC. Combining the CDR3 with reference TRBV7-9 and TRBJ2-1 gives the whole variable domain DTGVSQNPRHKITKRGQNVTFRCDPISEHNRLYWYRQTLGQGPEFLTYFQNEAQLEKSRLLSDRFSAERPKGSFSTLEIQRTEQGDSAMYLCASSSSGTYNEQFFGPGTRLTVL.

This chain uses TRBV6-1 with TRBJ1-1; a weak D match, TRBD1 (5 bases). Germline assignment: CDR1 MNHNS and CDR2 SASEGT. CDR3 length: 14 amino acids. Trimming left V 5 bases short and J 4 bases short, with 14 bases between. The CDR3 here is CASSLFQGGTEAFF. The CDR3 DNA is TGTGCCAGCAGTCTATTCCAGGGTGGCACTGAAGCTTTCTTT.

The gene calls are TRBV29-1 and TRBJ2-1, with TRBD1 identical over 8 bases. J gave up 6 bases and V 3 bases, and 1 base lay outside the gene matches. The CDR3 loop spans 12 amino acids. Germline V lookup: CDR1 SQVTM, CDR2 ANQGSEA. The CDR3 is CSVDTGGNEQFF. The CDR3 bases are TGCAGCGTTGATACAGGGGGCAATGAGCAGTTCTTC.

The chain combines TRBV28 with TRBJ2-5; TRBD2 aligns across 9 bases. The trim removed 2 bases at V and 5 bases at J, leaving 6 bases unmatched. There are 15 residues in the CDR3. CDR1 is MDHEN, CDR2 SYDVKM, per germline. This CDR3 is CASSLRLAGTETQYF. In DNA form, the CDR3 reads TGTGCCAGCAGTTTAAGGCTAGCGGGGACGGAGACCCAGTACTTC.

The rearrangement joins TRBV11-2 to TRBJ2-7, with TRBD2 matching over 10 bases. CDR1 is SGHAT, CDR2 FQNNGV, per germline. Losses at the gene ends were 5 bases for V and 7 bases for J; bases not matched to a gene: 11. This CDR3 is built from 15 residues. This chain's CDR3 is CASSGQGLALMEQYF. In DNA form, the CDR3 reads TGTGCCAGCAGCGGACAGGGACTAGCGCTGATGGAGCAGTACTTC. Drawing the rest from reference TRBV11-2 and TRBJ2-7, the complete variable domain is EAGVAQSPRYKIIEKRQSVAFWCNPISGHATLYWYQQILGQGPKLLIQFQNNGVVDDSQLPKDRFSAERLKGVDSTLKIQPAKLEDSAVYLCASSGQGLALMEQYFGPGTRLTVT.

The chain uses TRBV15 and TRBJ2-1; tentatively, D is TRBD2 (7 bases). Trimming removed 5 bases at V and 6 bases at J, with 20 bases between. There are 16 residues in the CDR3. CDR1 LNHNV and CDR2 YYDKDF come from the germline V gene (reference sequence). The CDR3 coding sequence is TGTGCCACCAGCCCACCGGGGGGCGGGAGTATCAATGAGCAGTTCTTC. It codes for CATSPPGGGSINEQFF.

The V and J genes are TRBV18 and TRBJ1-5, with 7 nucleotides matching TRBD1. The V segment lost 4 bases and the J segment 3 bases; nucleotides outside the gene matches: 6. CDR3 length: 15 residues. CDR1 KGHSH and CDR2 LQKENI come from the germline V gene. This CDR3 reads CASSRLTGINQPQHF. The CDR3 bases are TGTGCCAGCTCACGCCTGACAGGGATCAATCAGCCCCAGCATTTT. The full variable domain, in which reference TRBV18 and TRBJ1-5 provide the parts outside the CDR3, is NAGVMQNPRHLVRRRGQEARLRCSPMKGHSHVYWYRQLPEEGLKFMVYLQKENIIDESGMPKERFSAEFPKEGPSILRIQQVVRGDSAAYFCASSRLTGINQPQHFGDGTRLSIL.

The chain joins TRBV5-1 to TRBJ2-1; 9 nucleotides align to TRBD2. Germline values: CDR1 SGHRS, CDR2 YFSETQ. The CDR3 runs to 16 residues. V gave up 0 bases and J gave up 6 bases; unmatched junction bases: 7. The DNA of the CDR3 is TGCGCCAGCAGCTTGGGACCTAGCGGGAATGGCAATGAGCAGTTCTTC. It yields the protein CASSLGPSGNGNEQFF.

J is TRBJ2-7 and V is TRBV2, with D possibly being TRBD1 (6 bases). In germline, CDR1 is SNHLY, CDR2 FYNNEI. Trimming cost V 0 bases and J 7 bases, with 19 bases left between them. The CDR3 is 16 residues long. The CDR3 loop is CASSEAGTGILREQYF. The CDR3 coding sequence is TGTGCCAGCAGTGAAGCGGGTACAGGGATACTACGAGAGCAGTACTTC.

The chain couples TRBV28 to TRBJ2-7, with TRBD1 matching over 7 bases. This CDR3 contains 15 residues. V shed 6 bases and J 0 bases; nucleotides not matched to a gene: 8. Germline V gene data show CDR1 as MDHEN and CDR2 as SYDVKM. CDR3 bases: TGTGCCAGCAGCTCCGGACAGGCCGACTCCTACGAGCAGTACTTC. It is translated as CASSSGQADSYEQYF.

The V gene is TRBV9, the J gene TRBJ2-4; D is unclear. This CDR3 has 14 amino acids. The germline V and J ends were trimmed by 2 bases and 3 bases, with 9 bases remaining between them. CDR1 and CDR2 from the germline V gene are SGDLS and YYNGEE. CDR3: CASSVQGGKNIQYF. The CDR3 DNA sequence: TGTGCCAGCAGCGTTCAAGGCGGCAAAAACATTCAGTACTTC.